This record looks at one TCR beta chain sequence and its context. This sample was taken from a study of blood T cell repertoires in COVID-19. Study context: The study drew acute and convalescent COVID-19 samples from the United States, Italy and Spain. T cells, B-cell-depleted T cells, or PBMCs provided the cDNA or gDNA that served as material.

Germline CDR1 and CDR2: GTSNPN and SVGIG (reference sequence). The CDR3 spans 11 residues. V gave up 7 bases and J gave up 0 bases, with 6 bases separating them. The authors' processing: By means of reference gene primer amplification, nucleated cell counts were estimated. Libraries were prepared by immunoSEQ multiplex PCR; TCRdb keeps only in-frame clonotypes and omits some of them. V, J and clone size derive from that table, while D and trimming were established from the DNA sequence. The sample lists about 180,000 clones; around 86% were seen once. The receptor was derived from a woman aged 25 to 39 with active or convalescent COVID-19. Sequenced: peripheral blood. V usage is TRBV30 and J usage is TRBJ1-2; no clear D. This CDR3 reads CALYSNYGYTF. For the CDR3, the DNA is TGTGCCTTGTACTCTAACTATGGCTACACCTTC.